This T cell receptor beta chain was sequenced for a study of identical twins. Study-level results: Reduced insertions were recorded for abundant cord blood beta clonotypes, with no such pattern in memory repertoires.

Using its own MiXCR run on the 5' RACE reads, TCRdb lists one record per CDR3 protein. The profile shows roughly 1,500,000 distinct CDR3 sequences, more than 30% of them singletons. A remark on this clonotype: The antigen is unknown.

From germline, CDR1 is SGHRS and CDR2 YFSETQ. Between the trimmed V and J ends, which lost 3 bases and 5 bases, there was a span of 14 bases. This CDR3 is 14 amino acids long. The gene calls are TRBV5-1 and TRBJ1-1; perhaps TRBD1 as D (6 bases). The sample comprised cord blood. This receptor was taken from a newborn girl in good health. CDR3 sequence reads: CASSSTGQGTEAFF. CDR3 coding DNA: TGCGCCAGCAGCTCGACAGGACAAGGGACTGAAGCTTTCTTT.